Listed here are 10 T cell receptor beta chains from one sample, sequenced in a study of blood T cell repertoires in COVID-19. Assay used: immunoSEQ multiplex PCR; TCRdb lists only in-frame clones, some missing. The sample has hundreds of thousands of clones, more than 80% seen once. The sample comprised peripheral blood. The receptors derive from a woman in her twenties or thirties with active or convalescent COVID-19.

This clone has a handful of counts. The DNA for the CDR3 is TGTGCCAGCAGTTTAGAGTACAGCGGCTACACCTTC. As protein: CASSLEYSGYTF. The chain employs TRBV6-2 or TRBV6-3 and TRBJ1-2, with D unclear. The germline V and J ends were trimmed by 4 bases and 8 bases, with 11 bases remaining between them. Germline CDR1 MNHEY, CDR2 SVGEGT. CDR3 length equals 12 residues.

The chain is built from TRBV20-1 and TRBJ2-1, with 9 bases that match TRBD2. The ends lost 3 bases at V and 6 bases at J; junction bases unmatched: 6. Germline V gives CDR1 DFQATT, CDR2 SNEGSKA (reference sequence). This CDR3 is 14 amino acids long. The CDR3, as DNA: TGCAGTGCTAGTGATAGCGGGGGTTCCAATGAGCAGTTCTTC. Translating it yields CSASDSGGSNEQFF.

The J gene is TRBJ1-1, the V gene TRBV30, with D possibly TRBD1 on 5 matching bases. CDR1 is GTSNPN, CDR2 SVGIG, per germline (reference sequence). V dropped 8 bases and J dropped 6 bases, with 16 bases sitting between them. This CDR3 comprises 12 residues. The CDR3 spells CAGQGPGAEAFF. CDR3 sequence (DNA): TGTGCCGGGCAGGGCCCGGGGGCTGAAGCTTTCTTT.

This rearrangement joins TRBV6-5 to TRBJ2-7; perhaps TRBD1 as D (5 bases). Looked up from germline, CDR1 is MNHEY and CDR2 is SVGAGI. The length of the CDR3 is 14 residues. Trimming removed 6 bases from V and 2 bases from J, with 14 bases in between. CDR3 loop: CASSPGQSTYEQYF. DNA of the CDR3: TGTGCCAGCAGCCCAGGACAATCAACCTACGAGCAGTACTTC.

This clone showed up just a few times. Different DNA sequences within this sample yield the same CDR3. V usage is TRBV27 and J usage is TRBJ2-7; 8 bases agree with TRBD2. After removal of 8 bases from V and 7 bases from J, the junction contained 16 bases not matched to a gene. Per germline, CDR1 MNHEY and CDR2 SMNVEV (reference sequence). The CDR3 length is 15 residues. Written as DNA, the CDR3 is TGTGCCAGCGGAGGGTTAACGGGAGGGCCGGGGGAGCAGTACTTC. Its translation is CASGGLTGGPGEQYF.

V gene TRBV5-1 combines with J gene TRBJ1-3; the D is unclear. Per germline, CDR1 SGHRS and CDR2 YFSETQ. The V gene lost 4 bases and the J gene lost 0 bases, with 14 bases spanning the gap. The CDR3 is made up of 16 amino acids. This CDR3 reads CASSLYTTNSGNTIYF. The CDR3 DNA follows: TGCGCCAGCAGCCTGTACACTACTAACTCTGGAAACACCATATATTTT.

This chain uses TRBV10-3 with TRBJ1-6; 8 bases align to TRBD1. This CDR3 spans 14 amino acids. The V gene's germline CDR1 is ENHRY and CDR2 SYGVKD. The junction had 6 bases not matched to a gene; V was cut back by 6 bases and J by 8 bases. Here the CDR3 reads CAISETGAYSPLHF. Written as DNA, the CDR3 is TGTGCCATCAGCGAGACAGGGGCCTATTCACCCCTCCACTTT.

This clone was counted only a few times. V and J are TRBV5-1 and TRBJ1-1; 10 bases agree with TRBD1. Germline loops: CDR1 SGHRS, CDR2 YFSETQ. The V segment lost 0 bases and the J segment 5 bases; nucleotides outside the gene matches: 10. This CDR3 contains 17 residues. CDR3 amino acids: CASSLVRQGALGTEAFF. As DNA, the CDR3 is TGCGCCAGCAGCTTGGTCCGACAGGGGGCGCTGGGGACTGAAGCTTTCTTT. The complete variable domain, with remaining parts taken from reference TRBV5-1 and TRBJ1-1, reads KAGVTQTPRYLIKTRGQQVTLSCSPISGHRSVSWYQQTPGQGLQFLFEYFSETQRNKGNFPGRFSGRQFSNSRSEMNVSTLELGDSALYLCASSLVRQGALGTEAFFGQGTRLTVV.

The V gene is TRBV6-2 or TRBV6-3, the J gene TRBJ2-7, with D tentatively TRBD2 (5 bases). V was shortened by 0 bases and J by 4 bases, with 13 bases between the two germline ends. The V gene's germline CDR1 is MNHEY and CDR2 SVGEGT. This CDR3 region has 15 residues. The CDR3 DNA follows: TGTGCCAGCAGTTACTCGATCGAGGGCTATTACGAGCAGTACTTC. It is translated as CASSYSIEGYYEQYF.

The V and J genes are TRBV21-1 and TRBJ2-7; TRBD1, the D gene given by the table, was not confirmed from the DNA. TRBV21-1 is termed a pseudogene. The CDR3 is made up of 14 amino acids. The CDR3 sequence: CASSGNRERYEQYF. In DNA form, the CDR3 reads TGTGCCAGCAGCGGCAACAGGGAGAGGTACGAGCAGTACTTC.